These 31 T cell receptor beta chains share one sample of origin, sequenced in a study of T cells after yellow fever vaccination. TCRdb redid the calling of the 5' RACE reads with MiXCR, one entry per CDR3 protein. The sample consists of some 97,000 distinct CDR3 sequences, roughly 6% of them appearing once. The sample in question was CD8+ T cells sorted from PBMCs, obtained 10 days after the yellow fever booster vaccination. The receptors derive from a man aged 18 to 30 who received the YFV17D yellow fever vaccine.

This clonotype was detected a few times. This CDR3 is CSARGGLGTEAFF. The DNA for the CDR3 is TGCAGTGCTAGAGGGGGGCTGGGCACTGAAGCTTTCTTT. This chain links TRBV20-1 with TRBJ1-1; a weak D match, TRBD1 (6 bases). This CDR3 is built from 13 residues. With 1 base removed from V and 4 bases from J, the gap between germline ends came to 10 bases. Germline V gene data show CDR1 as DFQATT and CDR2 as SNEGSKA (reference sequence).

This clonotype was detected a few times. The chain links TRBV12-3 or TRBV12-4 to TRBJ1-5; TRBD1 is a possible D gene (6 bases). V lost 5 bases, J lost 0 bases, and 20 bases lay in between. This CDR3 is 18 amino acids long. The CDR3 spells CASSIPGGPGYSNQPQHF. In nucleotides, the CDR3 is TGTGCCAGCAGTATCCCCGGGGGCCCCGGTTATAGCAATCAGCCCCAGCATTTT.

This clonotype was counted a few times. The CDR3 DNA reads TGTGCCAGCAGCCAAGATCTAGGGTTGGGGGAGACCCAGTACTTC. It yields the protein CASSQDLGLGETQYF. The rearrangement uses TRBV3-1 and TRBJ2-5; D not resolved. This CDR3 is 15 amino acids long. V was trimmed by 0 bases and J by 5 bases, leaving 13 bases between them. Germline assignment: CDR1 LGHDT and CDR2 YNNKEL (reference sequence).

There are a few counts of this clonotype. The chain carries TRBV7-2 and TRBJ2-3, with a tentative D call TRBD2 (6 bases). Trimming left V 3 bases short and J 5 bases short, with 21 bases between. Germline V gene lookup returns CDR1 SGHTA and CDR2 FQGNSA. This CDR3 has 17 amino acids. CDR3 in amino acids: CASSFMTTGLGVDTQYF. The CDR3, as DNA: TGTGCCAGCAGCTTCATGACCACGGGACTGGGTGTAGATACGCAGTATTTT.

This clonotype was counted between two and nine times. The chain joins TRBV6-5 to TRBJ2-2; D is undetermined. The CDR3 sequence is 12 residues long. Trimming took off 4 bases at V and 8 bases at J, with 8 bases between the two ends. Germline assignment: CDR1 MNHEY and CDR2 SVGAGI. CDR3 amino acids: CASSSHRGELFF. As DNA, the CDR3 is TGTGCCAGCAGTTCTCACCGAGGGGAGCTGTTTTTT.

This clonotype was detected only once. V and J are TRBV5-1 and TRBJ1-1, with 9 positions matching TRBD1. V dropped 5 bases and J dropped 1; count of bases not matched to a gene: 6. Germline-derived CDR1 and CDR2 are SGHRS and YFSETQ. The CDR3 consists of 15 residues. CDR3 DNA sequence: TGCGCCAGCAGGTCGTGGGACAGGGAGAACACTGAAGCTTTCTTT. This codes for CASRSWDRENTEAFF.

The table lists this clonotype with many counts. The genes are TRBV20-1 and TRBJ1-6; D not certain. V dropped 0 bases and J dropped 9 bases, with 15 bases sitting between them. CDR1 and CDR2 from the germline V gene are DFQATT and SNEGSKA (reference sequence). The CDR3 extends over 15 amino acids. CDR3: CSARDWVVSISPLHF. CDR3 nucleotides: TGCAGTGCTAGAGATTGGGTGGTTTCGATTTCACCCCTCCACTTT.

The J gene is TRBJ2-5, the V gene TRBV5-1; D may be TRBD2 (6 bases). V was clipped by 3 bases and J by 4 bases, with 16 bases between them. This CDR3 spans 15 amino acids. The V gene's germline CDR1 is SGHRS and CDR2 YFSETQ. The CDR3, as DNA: TGCGCCAGCAGCTCTTCTACTAGCCGGGGAGAGACCCAGTACTTC. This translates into CASSSSTSRGETQYF.

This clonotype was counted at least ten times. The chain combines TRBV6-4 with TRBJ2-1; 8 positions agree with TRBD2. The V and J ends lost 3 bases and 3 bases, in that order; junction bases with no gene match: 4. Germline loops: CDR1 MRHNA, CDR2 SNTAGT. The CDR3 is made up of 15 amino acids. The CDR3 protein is CASSENGGVYNEQFF. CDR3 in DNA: TGTGCCAGCAGTGAAAACGGGGGGGTCTACAATGAGCAGTTCTTC.

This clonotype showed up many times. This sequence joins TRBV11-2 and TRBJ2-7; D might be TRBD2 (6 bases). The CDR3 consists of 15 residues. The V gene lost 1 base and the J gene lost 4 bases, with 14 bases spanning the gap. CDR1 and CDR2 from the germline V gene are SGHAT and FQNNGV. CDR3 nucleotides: TGTGCCAGCAGCTTAGTGGGTAGCGGAACTTACGAGCAGTACTTC. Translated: CASSLVGSGTYEQYF.

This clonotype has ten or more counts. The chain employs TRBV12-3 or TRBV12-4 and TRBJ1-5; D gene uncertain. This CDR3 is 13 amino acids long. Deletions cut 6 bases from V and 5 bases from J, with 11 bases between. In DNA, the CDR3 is TGTGCCAGCAGGAATCAGGAACATCAGCCCCAGCATTTT. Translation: CASRNQEHQPQHF.

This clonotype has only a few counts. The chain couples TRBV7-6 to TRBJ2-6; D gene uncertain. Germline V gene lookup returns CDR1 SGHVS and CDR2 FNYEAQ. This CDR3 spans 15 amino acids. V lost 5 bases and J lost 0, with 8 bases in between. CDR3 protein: CASSPLVSGANVLTF. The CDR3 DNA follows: TGTGCCAGCAGCCCCCTCGTCTCTGGGGCCAACGTCCTGACTTTC.

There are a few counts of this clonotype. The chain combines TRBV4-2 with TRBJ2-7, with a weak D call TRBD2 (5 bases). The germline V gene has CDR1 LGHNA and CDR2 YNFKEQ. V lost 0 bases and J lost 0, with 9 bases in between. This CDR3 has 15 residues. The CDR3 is CASSQEGSASYEQYV. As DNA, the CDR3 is TGTGCCAGCAGCCAAGAGGGGAGCGCCTCCTACGAGCAGTACGTC.

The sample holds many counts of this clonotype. The CDR3 DNA follows: TGTGCCAGCAGTTACGCCGGGACCGGGGCCAGTGGCACTGAAGCTTTCTTT. Translated: CASSYAGTGASGTEAFF. The chain recombines TRBV6-2 or TRBV6-3 with TRBJ1-1; a possible D gene is TRBD1 (5 bases). The CDR3 spans 17 residues. CDR1 and CDR2 from the germline V gene are MNHEY and SVGEGT. V dropped 2 bases and J dropped 4 bases, with 20 bases sitting between them.

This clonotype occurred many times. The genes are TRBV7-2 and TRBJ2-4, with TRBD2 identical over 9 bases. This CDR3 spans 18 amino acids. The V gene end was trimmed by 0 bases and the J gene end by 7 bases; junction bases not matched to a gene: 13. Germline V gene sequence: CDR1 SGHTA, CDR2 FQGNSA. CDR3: CASSLAGERGVISNIQYF. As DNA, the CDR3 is TGTGCCAGCAGCTTAGCGGGAGAGCGGGGGGTAATTTCGAACATTCAGTACTTC.

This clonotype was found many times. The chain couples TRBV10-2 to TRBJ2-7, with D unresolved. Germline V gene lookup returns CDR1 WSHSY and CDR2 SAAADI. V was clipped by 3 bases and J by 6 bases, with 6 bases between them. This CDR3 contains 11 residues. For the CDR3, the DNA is TGCGCCAGCAGTGAAGGCCCCGAGCAGTACGTC. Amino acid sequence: CASSEGPEQYV.

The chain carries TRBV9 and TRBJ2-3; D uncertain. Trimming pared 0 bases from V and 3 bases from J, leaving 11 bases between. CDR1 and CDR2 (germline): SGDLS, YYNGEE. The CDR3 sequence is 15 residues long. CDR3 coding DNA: TGTGCCAGCAGCGTAGGGGCCAGGTCGACAGATACGCAGTATTTT. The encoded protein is CASSVGARSTDTQYF.

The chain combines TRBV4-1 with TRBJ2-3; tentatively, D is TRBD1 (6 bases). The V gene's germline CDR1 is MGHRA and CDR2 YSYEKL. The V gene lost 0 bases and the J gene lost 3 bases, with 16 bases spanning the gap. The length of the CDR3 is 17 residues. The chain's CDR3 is CASSQDPDRPVTDTQYF. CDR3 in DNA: TGCGCCAGCAGCCAAGACCCTGACAGGCCCGTTACAGATACGCAGTATTTT.

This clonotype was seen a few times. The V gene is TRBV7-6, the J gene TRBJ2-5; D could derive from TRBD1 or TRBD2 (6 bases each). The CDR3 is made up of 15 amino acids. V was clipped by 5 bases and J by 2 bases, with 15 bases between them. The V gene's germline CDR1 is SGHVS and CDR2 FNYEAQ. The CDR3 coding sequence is TGTGCCAGCAGCCCCAGGTGGGGGGCGCAAGAGACCCAGTACTTC. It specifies CASSPRWGAQETQYF. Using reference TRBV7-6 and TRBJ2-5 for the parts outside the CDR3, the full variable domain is GAGVSQSPRYKVTKRGQDVALRCDPISGHVSLYWYRQALGQGPEFLTYFNYEAQQDKSGLPNDRFSAERPEGSISTLTIQRTEQRDSAMYRCASSPRWGAQETQYFGPGTRLLVL.

As DNA, the CDR3 is TGTGCCAGCAGTTCGACAGGGGGCCCCTACGAGCAGTACTTC. This translates into CASSSTGGPYEQYF. The chain uses TRBV27 and TRBJ2-7; TRBD1 agrees at 10 bases. The CDR3 runs 14 residues. Trimming took 4 bases from V and 2 from J; bases not matched to a gene: 2. Germline CDR1 MNHEY, CDR2 SMNVEV (reference sequence).

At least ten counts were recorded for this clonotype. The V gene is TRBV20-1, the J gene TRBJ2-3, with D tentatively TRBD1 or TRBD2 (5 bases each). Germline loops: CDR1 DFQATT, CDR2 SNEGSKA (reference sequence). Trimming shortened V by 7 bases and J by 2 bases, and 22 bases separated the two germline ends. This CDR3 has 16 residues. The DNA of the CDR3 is TGCAGTGGCAGCGGATCGTCACCCAGGGACACAGATACGCAGTATTTT. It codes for CSGSGSSPRDTDTQYF.

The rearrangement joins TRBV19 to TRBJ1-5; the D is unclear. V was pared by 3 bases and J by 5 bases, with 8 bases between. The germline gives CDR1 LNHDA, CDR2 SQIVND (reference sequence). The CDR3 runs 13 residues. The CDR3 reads CASSMIQYQPQHF. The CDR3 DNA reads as TGTGCCAGTAGTATGATACAATATCAGCCCCAGCATTTT.

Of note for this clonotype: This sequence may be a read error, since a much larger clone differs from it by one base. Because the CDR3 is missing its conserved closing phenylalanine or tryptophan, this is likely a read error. For the CDR3, the DNA is TGTGCCAGCAGCCGGCCGGGACTTGGCTCCTACGAGCAGTACCTC. This translates into CASSRPGLGSYEQYL. The rearrangement joins TRBV7-2 to TRBJ2-7; possible D gene TRBD2, 6 bases. Germline CDR1 SGHTA, CDR2 FQGNSA. Trimming cost V 5 bases and J 0 bases, with 14 bases left between them. The CDR3 extends over 15 amino acids.

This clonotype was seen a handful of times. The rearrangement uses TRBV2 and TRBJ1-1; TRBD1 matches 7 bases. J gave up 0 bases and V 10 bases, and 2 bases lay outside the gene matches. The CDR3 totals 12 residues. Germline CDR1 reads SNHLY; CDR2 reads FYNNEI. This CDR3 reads CATTGLNTEAFF. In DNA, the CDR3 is TGTGCCACGACAGGGTTGAACACTGAAGCTTTCTTT.

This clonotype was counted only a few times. The CDR3 region has the DNA TGTGCCAGCAGCGCCCCCGGGACAGAGCACAATGAGCAGTTCTTC. The encoded protein is CASSAPGTEHNEQFF. This sequence joins TRBV7-2 and TRBJ2-1, with 7 bases fitting TRBD1. With V trimmed by 5 bases and J by 5 bases, 9 bases remained unmatched. Per the germline V gene, CDR1 is SGHTA and CDR2 is FQGNSA. CDR3 length equals 15 residues.

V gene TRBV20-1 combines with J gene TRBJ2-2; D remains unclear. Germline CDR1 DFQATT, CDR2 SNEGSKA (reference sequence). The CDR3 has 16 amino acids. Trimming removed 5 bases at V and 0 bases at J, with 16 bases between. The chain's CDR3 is CSAFALLDANTGELFF. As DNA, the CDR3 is TGCAGTGCTTTCGCCCTATTAGATGCGAACACCGGGGAGCTGTTTTTT.

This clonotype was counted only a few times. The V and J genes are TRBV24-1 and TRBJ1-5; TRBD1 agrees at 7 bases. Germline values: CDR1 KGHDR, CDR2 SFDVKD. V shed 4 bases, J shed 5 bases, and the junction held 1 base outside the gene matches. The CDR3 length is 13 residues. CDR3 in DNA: TGTGCCACCAGTGAAGGGGGCGATCAGCCCCAGCATTTT. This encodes CATSEGGDQPQHF.

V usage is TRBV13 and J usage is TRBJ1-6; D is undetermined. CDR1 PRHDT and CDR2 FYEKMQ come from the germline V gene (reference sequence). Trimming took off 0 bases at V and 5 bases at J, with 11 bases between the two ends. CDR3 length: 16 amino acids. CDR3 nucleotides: TGTGCCAGCAGCTTAGGGACGACGGGGAATAATTCACCCCTCCACTTT. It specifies CASSLGTTGNNSPLHF.

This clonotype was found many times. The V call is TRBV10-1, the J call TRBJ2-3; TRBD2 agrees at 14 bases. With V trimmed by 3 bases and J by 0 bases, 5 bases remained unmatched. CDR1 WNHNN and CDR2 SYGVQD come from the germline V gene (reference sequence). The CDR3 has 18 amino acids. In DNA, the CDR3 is TGCGCCAGCAGTGACGGGACTAGCGGGGGCCTTAGCACAGATACGCAGTATTTT. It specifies CASSDGTSGGLSTDTQYF.

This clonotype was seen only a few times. The CDR3 DNA reads TGTGCCAGCAGTCCTACAGGGAGTGAGCAGTTCTTC. Its translation is CASSPTGSEQFF. J is TRBJ2-1 and V is TRBV5-4, with a possible D match to TRBD1 (6 bases). CDR3 length equals 12 residues. Trimming stripped 5 bases from V and 9 bases from J, with 12 bases between. CDR1 SGHNT and CDR2 YYREEE come from the germline V gene (reference sequence).

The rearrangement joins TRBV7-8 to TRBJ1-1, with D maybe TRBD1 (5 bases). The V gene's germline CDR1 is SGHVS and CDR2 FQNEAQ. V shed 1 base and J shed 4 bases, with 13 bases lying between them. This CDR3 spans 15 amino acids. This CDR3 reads CASSLGRGGATEAFF. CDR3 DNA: TGTGCCAGCAGCTTAGGAAGGGGTGGGGCCACTGAAGCTTTCTTT.